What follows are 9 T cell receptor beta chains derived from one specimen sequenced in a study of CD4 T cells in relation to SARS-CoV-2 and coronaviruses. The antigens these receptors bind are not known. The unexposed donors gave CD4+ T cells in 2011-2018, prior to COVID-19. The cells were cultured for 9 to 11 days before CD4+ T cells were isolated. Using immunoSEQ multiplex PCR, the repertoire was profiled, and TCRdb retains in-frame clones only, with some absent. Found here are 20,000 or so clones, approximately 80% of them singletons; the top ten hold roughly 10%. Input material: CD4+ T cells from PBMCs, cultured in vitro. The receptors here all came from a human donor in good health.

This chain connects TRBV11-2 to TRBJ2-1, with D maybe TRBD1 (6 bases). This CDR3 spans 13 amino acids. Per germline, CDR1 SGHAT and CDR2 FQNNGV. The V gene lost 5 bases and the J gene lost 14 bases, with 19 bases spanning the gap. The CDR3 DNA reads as TGTGCCAGCAGCCGGACCTCAGGGGCGAGGGAGTTCTTC. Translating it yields CASSRTSGAREFF.

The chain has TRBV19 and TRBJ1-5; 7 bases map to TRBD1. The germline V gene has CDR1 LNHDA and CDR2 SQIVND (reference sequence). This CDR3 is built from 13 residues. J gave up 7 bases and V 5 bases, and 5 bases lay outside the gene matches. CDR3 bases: TGTGCCAGTAGTTCCCAGGGGGACCAGCCCCAGCATTTT. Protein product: CASSSQGDQPQHF.

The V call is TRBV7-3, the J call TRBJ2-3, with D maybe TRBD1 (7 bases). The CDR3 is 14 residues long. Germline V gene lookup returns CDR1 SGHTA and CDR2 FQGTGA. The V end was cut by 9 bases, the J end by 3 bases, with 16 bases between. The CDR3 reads CASGPSGGTDTQYF. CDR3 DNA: TGTGCCAGTGGACCCTCAGGGGGGACAGATACGCAGTATTTT.

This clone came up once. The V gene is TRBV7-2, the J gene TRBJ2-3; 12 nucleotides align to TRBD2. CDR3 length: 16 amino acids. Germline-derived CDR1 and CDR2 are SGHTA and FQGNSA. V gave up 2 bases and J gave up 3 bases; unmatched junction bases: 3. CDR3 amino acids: CASSLSLAGGTDTQYF. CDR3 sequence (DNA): TGTGCCAGCAGCTTAAGCCTAGCGGGAGGGACAGATACGCAGTATTTT. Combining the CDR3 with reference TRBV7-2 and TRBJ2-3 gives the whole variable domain GAGVSQSPSNKVTEKGKDVELRCDPISGHTALYWYRQSLGQGLEFLIYFQGNSAPDKSGLPSDRFSAERTGGSVSTLTIQRTQQEDSAVYLCASSLSLAGGTDTQYFGPGTRLTVL.

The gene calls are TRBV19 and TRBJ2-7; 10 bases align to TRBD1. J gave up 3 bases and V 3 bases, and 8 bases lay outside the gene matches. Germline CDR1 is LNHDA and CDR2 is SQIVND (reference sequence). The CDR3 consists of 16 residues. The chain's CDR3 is CASSMSPTGGFYEQYF. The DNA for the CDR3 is TGTGCCAGTAGTATGTCCCCGACAGGGGGCTTCTACGAGCAGTACTTC.

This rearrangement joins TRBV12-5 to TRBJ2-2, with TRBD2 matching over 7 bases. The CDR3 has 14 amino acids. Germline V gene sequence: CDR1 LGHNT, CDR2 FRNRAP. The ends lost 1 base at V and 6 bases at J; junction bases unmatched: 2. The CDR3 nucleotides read TGTGCTAGTGGTTTGGGGACTAGTCCCGGGGAGCTGTTTTTT. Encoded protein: CASGLGTSPGELFF.

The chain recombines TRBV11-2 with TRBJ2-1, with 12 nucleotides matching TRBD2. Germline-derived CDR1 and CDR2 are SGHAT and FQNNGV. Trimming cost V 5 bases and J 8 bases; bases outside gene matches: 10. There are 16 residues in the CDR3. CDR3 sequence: CASSLLPSGGAHEQFF. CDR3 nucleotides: TGTGCCAGCAGCCTACTACCTAGCGGGGGGGCGCATGAGCAGTTCTTC.

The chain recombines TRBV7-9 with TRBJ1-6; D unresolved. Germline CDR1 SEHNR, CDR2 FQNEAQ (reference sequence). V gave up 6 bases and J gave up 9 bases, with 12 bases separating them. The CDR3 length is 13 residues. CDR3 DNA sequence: TGTGCCAGCAGATTTGATGAGAGTTCACCCCTCCACTTT. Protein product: CASRFDESSPLHF. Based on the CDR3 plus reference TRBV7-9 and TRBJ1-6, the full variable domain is DTGVSQNPRHKITKRGQNVTFRCDPISEHNRLYWYRQTLGQGPEFLTYFQNEAQLEKSRLLSDRFSAERPKGSFSTLEIQRTEQGDSAMYLCASRFDESSPLHFGNGTRLTVT.

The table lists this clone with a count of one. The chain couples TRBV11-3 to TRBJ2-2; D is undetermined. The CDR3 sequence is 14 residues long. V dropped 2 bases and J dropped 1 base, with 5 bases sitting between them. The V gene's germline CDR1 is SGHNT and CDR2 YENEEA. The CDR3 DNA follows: TGTGCCAGCAGCTTAACCTGGAACACCGGGGAGCTGTTTTTT. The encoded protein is CASSLTWNTGELFF.